The T cell receptor beta chain described here comes from a study of cytomegalovirus exposure and HLA in healthy donors (dated by TCRdb to about 2017). In terms of the full investigation: A later analysis indicated that the roughly 120 validation repertoires were generated on the platform also employed for the 650 to 850 repertoires of the first cohort. The study was designed to test whether signatures of past pathogen exposure could be identified by cataloging public T cell receptors. In addition to the first cohort of approximately 650 subjects, a separate validation cohort of some 120 different subjects was used. To predict cytomegalovirus infection status, the study combined high-throughput TCR immunosequencing, statistical association of individual TCRs with disease status, and machine learning.

Points on this clone: Its antigen remains undetermined. No much larger clonotype is one base removed from it; base qualities were not supplied.

General findings and caveats noted by the study authors: In the study, approximately 150 TCR beta chains were listed as associated with cytomegalovirus. While some public TCRs were present in many individuals, most TCR sequences turned up only very rarely across donors. In both the original and validation cohorts, the classifier was reported to diagnose cytomegalovirus status with high specificity and sensitivity. In vitro tests confirmed that a few of the cytomegalovirus-associated TCR beta chains recognize cytomegalovirus antigens. According to the authors, the approach could potentially be generalized to other disease states and immunological phenotypes. A later analysis had no HLA typing for the validation cohort, so co-occurrence there was scored across all 130 or so repertoires. A later analysis found that TCRs clustered in the first cohort also tended to co-occur in the 100 to 150 validation repertoires, with approximately 94% of cluster scores above 0.

Unmatched junction bases come to 2, with V trimmed by 5 bases and J by 0 bases. CDR3 length: 15 amino acids, cysteine to phenylalanine. The entry retains the CDR3 DNA only, 45 bases that are in frame from base 1. CDR1 WNHNN and CDR2 SYGVQD were looked up in the germline V gene (reference sequence). Separate from the approximately 670-subject first cohort, the validation cohort of more than 90 subjects was the group to which the donors belonged. Library preparation used the immunoSEQ multiplex PCR assay. In the source study's methods: A statistical classification framework was developed to diagnose cytomegalovirus status using the catalog of TCR beta chain sequences. TCRdb retrieved this table from immuneACCESS and kept in-frame rearrangements only. Not all clones are present; in checked studies, unresolved V genes account for under half, and no reason is known for the remainder. Clonal size and the V and J genes are those of that table, whereas D and trimming came from the DNA. This sample gives 71,000 or so clones in total; approximately 95% of them show up just once. The ten most abundant clones make up 2.1% of the sample.

The source material was PBMCs. Here the chain combines TRBV10-1 and TRBJ2-1; 9 of the junction bases match TRBD2. This TCR was sampled from a woman younger than 30 in good health and CMV-seronegative. The CDR3 loop reads CASSRSGSSYNEQFF. The sequenced DNA is TGCGCCAGCAGTCGTAGCGGGAGCTCCTACAATGAGCAGTTCTTC.